Below, 27 T cell receptor beta chains from the same sample are listed, as sequenced in a study of Graves' ophthalmopathy and Graves' hyperthyroidism (dated by TCRdb to the late 2010s). TCRdb shows the sequencer as Illumina HiSeq 2000. TCR beta CDR3 regions were amplified from RNA transcripts for repertoire sequencing. A first-round RT-PCR used HTBI primers with the Qiagen OneStep RT-PCR kit, followed by a second-round multiplex PCR, size selection and purification. The raw public reads went through TCRdb reprocessing: fastp at Q25, MiXCR clone calling, in-frame beta chains kept. Identical CDR3 protein sequences are pooled into one entry, listed with their most common genes and DNA. The sample contains over a million distinct CDR3 sequences, 35% to 40% of them found a single time. The top ten hold around 10% of the sample. Sequencing was carried out using peripheral blood or thyroid tissue (not recorded which). These receptors were taken from an adult man with Graves' hyperthyroidism.

This chain uses TRBV30 with TRBJ1-1; 9 nucleotides align to TRBD1. The CDR3 is made up of 14 amino acids. V trimming: 3 bases; J trimming: 0 bases; junction bases outside the gene matches: 2. Germline V gene sequence: CDR1 GTSNPN, CDR2 SVGIG (reference sequence). The CDR3 coding sequence is TGTGCCTGGAGCACAGGGGGCCTGAACACTGAAGCTTTCTTT. This translates into CAWSTGGLNTEAFF.

The chain uses TRBV7-2 and TRBJ2-2; D may match TRBD1 or TRBD2 (6 bases each). The CDR3 covers 16 residues. The germline CDR1 and CDR2 sequences are SGHTA and FQGNSA. Trimming pared 8 bases from V and 1 base from J, leaving 17 bases between. CDR3 sequence reads: CASGFGGILNTGELFF. CDR3 coding DNA: TGTGCCAGCGGGTTCGGGGGCATATTGAACACCGGGGAGCTGTTTTTT. Full variable domain (outside the CDR3, taken from reference TRBV7-2 and TRBJ2-2): GAGVSQSPSNKVTEKGKDVELRCDPISGHTALYWYRQSLGQGLEFLIYFQGNSAPDKSGLPSDRFSAERTGGSVSTLTIQRTQQEDSAVYLCASGFGGILNTGELFFGEGSRLTVL.

About this clonotype itself: At one of its ends the junction is not consistent with the germline gene, which may arise from a read error. J is TRBJ1-1 and V is TRBV19; D is possibly TRBD1 (5 bases). This CDR3 has 12 residues. Germline lookup yields CDR1 LNHDA and CDR2 SQIVND (reference sequence). CDR3: CASSGRGGGAFF. In DNA, the CDR3 is TGCGCCAGTAGTGGAAGGGGTGGAGGAGCTTTCTTT. Combining the CDR3 with reference TRBV19 and TRBJ1-1 gives the whole variable domain DGGITQSPKYLFRKEGQNVTLSCEQNLNHDAMYWYRQDPGQGLRLIYYSQIVNDFQKGDIAEGYSVSREKKESFPLTVTSAQKNPTAFYLCASSGRGGGAFFGQGTRLTVV.

Ten or more counts support this clonotype. The chain combines TRBV19 with TRBJ1-6; D gene uncertain. Germline assignment: CDR1 LNHDA and CDR2 SQIVND (reference sequence). The V and J ends lost 3 bases and 6 bases respectively, with 9 bases between them. This CDR3 spans 14 amino acids. The CDR3 here is CASSIQVVNSPLHF. The DNA of the CDR3 is TGTGCCAGTAGTATTCAGGTTGTTAATTCACCCCTCCACTTT.

The chain carries TRBV29-1 and TRBJ1-2; no reliable D call. Between the trimmed V and J ends, which lost 5 bases and 5 bases, there was a span of 12 bases. The CDR3 runs to 12 residues. CDR1 and CDR2 from the germline V gene are SQVTM and ANQGSEA. CDR3 sequence: CSVTASRYGYTF. CDR3 nucleotide sequence: TGCAGCGTTACGGCCTCTAGGTATGGCTACACCTTC.

This clonotype was counted ten times or more. This chain links TRBV29-1 with TRBJ2-2; 7 nucleotides align to TRBD1. The CDR3 spans 14 residues. Germline V gives CDR1 SQVTM, CDR2 ANQGSEA. V lost 6 bases and J lost 4; bases outside the gene matches: 8. The CDR3 here is CSVVTGMGTGELFF. CDR3 in DNA: TGCAGCGTCGTGACAGGGATGGGCACCGGGGAGCTGTTTTTT.

In this sample, this clonotype turned up a few times. The rearrangement joins TRBV7-9 to TRBJ2-7; D gene uncertain. The CDR3 sequence is 12 residues long. The germline V gene has CDR1 SEHNR and CDR2 FQNEAQ (reference sequence). V gave up 11 bases and J gave up 0 bases, with 11 bases separating them. The CDR3 sequence is CAWTHDSYEQYF. The CDR3 nucleotides read TGTGCCTGGACCCATGACTCCTACGAGCAGTACTTC.

This clonotype was seen at least ten times. The V gene is TRBV4-3, the J gene TRBJ1-5, with D possibly matching TRBD1 (5 bases). This CDR3 has 20 amino acids. V lost 1 base and J 5 bases, leaving 27 bases between the germline ends. CDR1 is LGHNA, CDR2 YSLEER, per germline. CDR3 bases: TGCGCCAGCAGCCAAGGGCTGAGACAGTCTCCCTCGGTGAGGCATCAGCCCCAGCATTTT. The encoded protein is CASSQGLRQSPSVRHQPQHF.

This clonotype was counted only a few times. The chain couples TRBV7-9 to TRBJ2-5, with TRBD2 identical over 10 bases. CDR3 length equals 17 residues. Losses at the gene ends were 1 base for V and 5 bases for J; bases not matched to a gene: 10. The germline V gene has CDR1 SEHNR and CDR2 FQNEAQ (reference sequence). In DNA form, the CDR3 reads TGTGCCAGCAGCTTAGATGAGTCGCTAGCGGGAGTGGAGACCCAGTACTTC. It codes for CASSLDESLAGVETQYF.

The V call is TRBV2, the J call TRBJ1-6, with a possible D match to TRBD1 (6 bases). V lost 7 bases and J lost 10, with 14 bases in between. Germline V lookup: CDR1 SNHLY, CDR2 FYNNEI. This CDR3 has 13 residues. The CDR3 DNA sequence: TGTGCCAGCACCCTAGGGGGGCAATCACCCCTCCACTTT. This encodes CASTLGGQSPLHF.

This clonotype occurred many times. The V and J genes are TRBV7-2 and TRBJ1-2, with a tentative D call TRBD1 (6 bases). V lost 4 bases and J 8 bases, leaving 20 bases between the germline ends. Germline V CDR1 and CDR2: SGHTA, FQGNSA. The CDR3 length is 15 residues. CDR3: CASSYPTGIPRGYTF. CDR3 in DNA: TGTGCCAGCAGCTACCCGACAGGTATTCCTCGGGGCTACACCTTC.

The CDR3 coding sequence is TGCAGTGCTAGGACCCGGGACAGGGATGAAGCTTTCTTT. It is translated as CSARTRDRDEAFF. The rearrangement uses TRBV20-1 and TRBJ1-1, with TRBD1 matching 9 bases. V lost 3 bases, J lost 7 bases, and 6 bases stayed unmatched. The CDR3 has 13 residues. The germline V gene has CDR1 DFQATT and CDR2 SNEGSKA (reference sequence).

This clonotype was found many times. The chain employs TRBV9 and TRBJ2-7; the D is unclear. The CDR3 is 14 residues long. Germline V gene sequence: CDR1 SGDLS, CDR2 YYNGEE. The germline V and J ends were trimmed by 0 bases and 3 bases, with 10 bases remaining between them. The CDR3 reads CASSVGTAFYEQYF. As DNA, the CDR3 is TGTGCCAGCAGCGTAGGGACGGCCTTCTACGAGCAGTACTTC.

The sample holds one count of this clonotype. V and J are TRBV7-2 and TRBJ2-7, with TRBD1 identical over 7 bases. J was trimmed by 6 bases and V by 0 bases; bases with no gene match: 8. From germline, CDR1 is SGHTA and CDR2 FQGNSA. This CDR3 has 15 amino acids. The CDR3 nucleotides are TGTGCCAGCAGCTTAGCCCCCGGACAGGATGGCGAGCAGTACTTC. Protein: CASSLAPGQDGEQYF.

Details on this clonotype: A much larger clone lies one base from this, so it may be a read error. The chain combines TRBV7-9 with TRBJ1-1; D gene unclear. The germline CDR1 and CDR2 sequences are SEHNR and FQNEAQ (reference sequence). This CDR3 contains 12 residues. This CDR3 reads CTSSFGPDEAFF. The CDR3 DNA reads as TGTACCAGCAGCTTTGGCCCTGATGAAGCTTTCTTT. Based on the CDR3 plus reference TRBV7-9 and TRBJ1-1, the full variable domain is DTGVSQNPRHKITKRGQNVTFRCDPISEHNRLYWYRQTLGQGPEFLTYFQNEAQLEKSRLLSDRFSAERPKGSFSTLEIQRTEQGDSAMYLCTSSFGPDEAFFGQGTRLTVV.

Note on this clonotype: This may come from a read error, since a much larger clone is one base off. The J gene is TRBJ1-5, the V gene TRBV7-9; D unclear. CDR3 length: 12 residues. The germline gives CDR1 SEHNR, CDR2 FQNEAQ (reference sequence). In DNA form, the CDR3 reads TGTGTCAGCAGCTTAGGAGCCCGGCCCCAGCATTTT. Its translation is CVSSLGARPQHF.

At least ten counts were recorded for this clonotype. The rearrangement uses TRBV7-9 and TRBJ2-7, with D uncertain. CDR1 SEHNR and CDR2 FQNEAQ come from the germline V gene (reference sequence). The germline V and J ends were trimmed by 4 bases and 3 bases, with 10 bases remaining between them. This CDR3 region has 13 residues. CDR3 DNA: TGTGCCAGCAGCTCCCCGTTATTCTACGAGCAGTACTTC. It specifies CASSSPLFYEQYF.

In regard to this clonotype: This sequence may be a read error, since a much larger clone differs from it by one base. The chain combines TRBV12-3 or TRBV12-4 with TRBJ1-4; 8 nucleotides agree with TRBD1. The trim removed 5 bases at V and 3 bases at J, leaving 5 bases unmatched. This CDR3 comprises 15 residues. This CDR3 is CASSANRGSNEKLFF. The CDR3 region has the DNA TGTGCCAGCAGTGCTAACAGGGGGTCTAATGAAAAACTGTTTTTT.

The rearrangement uses TRBV6-6 and TRBJ2-7; 10 bases are shared with TRBD1. Looked up from germline, CDR1 is MNHNY and CDR2 is SVGAGI (reference sequence). The V gene end was trimmed by 1 base and the J gene end by 6 bases; junction bases not matched to a gene: 9. This CDR3 spans 16 amino acids. The chain's CDR3 is CASSYFVGTGDSEQYF. The CDR3 coding sequence is TGTGCCAGCAGTTACTTTGTCGGGACAGGGGATTCCGAGCAGTACTTC.

The chain recombines TRBV7-9 with TRBJ1-1, with a possible D match to TRBD1 (5 bases). Germline V gives CDR1 SEHNR, CDR2 FQNEAQ (reference sequence). This CDR3 has 13 amino acids. V was clipped by 1 base and J by 9 bases, with 12 bases between them. The CDR3: CASSLESGSKAFF. The CDR3 DNA reads TGTGCCAGCAGCTTAGAGTCAGGGAGTAAAGCTTTCTTT.

In its sample, this clonotype was seen a few times. The chain combines TRBV10-3 with TRBJ2-7; the D gene is possibly TRBD2 (5 bases). The germline V and J ends were trimmed by 10 bases and 0 bases, with 19 bases remaining between them. This CDR3 is 15 amino acids long. CDR1 ENHRY and CDR2 SYGVKD come from the germline V gene. CDR3 coding DNA: TGTGCCAGCAGCCCCAAGCCCGAGGGCTCCTACGAGCAGTACTTC. Translating it yields CASSPKPEGSYEQYF.

The chain is built from TRBV9 and TRBJ2-7; D unresolved. Germline CDR1 SGDLS, CDR2 YYNGEE. V was clipped by 3 bases and J by 3 bases, with 16 bases between them. This CDR3 comprises 15 residues. The CDR3 sequence: CASSAGSGSLYEQYF. In nucleotides, the CDR3 is TGTGCCAGCAGCGCAGGTTCCGGGTCCCTCTACGAGCAGTACTTC.

The chain is built from TRBV5-6 and TRBJ1-2; D is undetermined. Germline V CDR1 and CDR2: SGHDT, YYEEEE. The CDR3 runs 12 residues. V dropped 4 bases and J dropped 8 bases, with 12 bases sitting between them. CDR3 amino acids: CASSRVMAGYTF. The CDR3 DNA follows: TGTGCCAGCAGCAGGGTAATGGCAGGCTACACCTTC.

As for this clonotype: As the CDR3 is not closed by the conserved phenylalanine or tryptophan, this likely results from a read error. The V and J genes are TRBV12-3 or TRBV12-4 and TRBJ1-1; no reliable D call. The length of the CDR3 is 12 residues. The germline V and J ends were trimmed by 3 bases and 6 bases, with 8 bases remaining between them. The CDR3 bases are TGTGCCAGCAGTTTCCCGACATCTGAAGCTTTCCTT. Its protein is CASSFPTSEAFL.

The sample holds a few counts of this clonotype. V and J are TRBV6-4 and TRBJ1-5; maybe TRBD1 (5 bases). V was shortened by 3 bases and J by 1 base, with 16 bases between the two germline ends. The CDR3 length is 17 residues. In germline, CDR1 is MRHNA, CDR2 SNTAGT. CDR3 region: CASSDSGCRESNQPQHF. In nucleotides, the CDR3 is TGTGCCAGCAGTGATTCGGGCTGCAGGGAGAGCAATCAGCCCCAGCATTTT.

The chain has TRBV28 and TRBJ1-4; D is perhaps TRBD1 (5 bases). V was trimmed by 6 bases and J by 16 bases, leaving 21 bases between them. CDR1 and CDR2 from the germline V gene are MDHEN and SYDVKM. This CDR3 contains 13 residues. The CDR3 loop reads CASRLQGVGDPFF. CDR3 nucleotide sequence: TGTGCCAGCAGGCTCCAAGGGGTGGGGGATCCGTTTTTT. Drawing the rest from reference TRBV28 and TRBJ1-4, the complete variable domain is DVKVTQSSRYLVKRTGEKVFLECVQDMDHENMFWYRQDPGLGLRLIYFSYDVKMKEKGDIPEGYSVSREKKERFSLILESASTNQTSMYLCASRLQGVGDPFFGSGTQLSVL.

This clonotype has a count of ten or more. The rearrangement links TRBV15 to TRBJ2-7; 12 bases line up with TRBD2. The junction had 6 bases not matched to a gene; V was cut back by 1 base and J by 2 bases. CDR1 is LNHNV and CDR2 is YYDKDF in the germline V gene (reference sequence). This CDR3 has 17 residues. The CDR3 here is CATSRVPSGGAAYEQYF. CDR3 coding DNA: TGTGCCACCAGCAGAGTCCCTAGCGGGGGGGCAGCCTACGAGCAGTACTTC.